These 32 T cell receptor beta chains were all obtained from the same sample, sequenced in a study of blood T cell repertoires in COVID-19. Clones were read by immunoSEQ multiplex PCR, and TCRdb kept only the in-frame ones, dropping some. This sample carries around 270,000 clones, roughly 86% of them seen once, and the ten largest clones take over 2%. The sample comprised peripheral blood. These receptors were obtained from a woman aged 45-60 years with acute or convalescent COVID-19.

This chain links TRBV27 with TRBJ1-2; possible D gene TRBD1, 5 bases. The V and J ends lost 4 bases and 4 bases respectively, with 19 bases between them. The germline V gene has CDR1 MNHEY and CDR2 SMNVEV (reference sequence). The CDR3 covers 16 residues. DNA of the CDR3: TGTGCCAGCAGTTCGTCCTATTGGGGCCCCTTCTATGGCTACACCTTC. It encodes CASSSSYWGPFYGYTF.

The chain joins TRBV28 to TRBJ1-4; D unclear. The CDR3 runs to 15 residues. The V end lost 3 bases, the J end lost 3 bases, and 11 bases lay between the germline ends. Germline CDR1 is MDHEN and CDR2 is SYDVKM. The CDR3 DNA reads TGTGCCAGCAGTTTTAATGGTAGAGCTAATGAAAAACTGTTTTTT. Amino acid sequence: CASSFNGRANEKLFF.

The CDR3 nucleotides are TGTGCCAGCAGCCAAGGGACATCTACCTACTATGGCTACACCTTC. Its protein product is CASSQGTSTYYGYTF. The V gene is TRBV4-2, the J gene TRBJ1-2, with D possibly TRBD1 on 5 matching bases. Trimming removed 1 base from V and 3 bases from J, with 12 bases in between. Germline-derived CDR1 and CDR2 are LGHNA and YNFKEQ. There are 15 residues in the CDR3.

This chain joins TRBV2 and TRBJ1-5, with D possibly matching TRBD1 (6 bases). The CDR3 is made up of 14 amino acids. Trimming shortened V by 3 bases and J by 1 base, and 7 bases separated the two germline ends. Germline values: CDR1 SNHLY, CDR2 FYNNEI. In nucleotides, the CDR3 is TGTGCCAGCAGTGAGGGGGCGAGCAATCAGCCCCAGCATTTT. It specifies CASSEGASNQPQHF.

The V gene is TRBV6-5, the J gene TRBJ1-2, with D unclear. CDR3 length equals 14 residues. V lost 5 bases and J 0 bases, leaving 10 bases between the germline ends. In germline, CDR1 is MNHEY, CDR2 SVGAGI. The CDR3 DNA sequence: TGTGCCAGCAGTCTGGGCCCCTCTAACTATGGCTACACCTTC. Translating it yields CASSLGPSNYGYTF.

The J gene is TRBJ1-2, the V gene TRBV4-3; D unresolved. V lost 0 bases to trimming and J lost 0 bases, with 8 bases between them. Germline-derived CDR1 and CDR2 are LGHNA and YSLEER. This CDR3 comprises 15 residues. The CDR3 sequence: CASSQETSSNYGYTF. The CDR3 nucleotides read TGCGCCAGCAGCCAAGAGACATCTTCTAACTATGGCTACACCTTC.

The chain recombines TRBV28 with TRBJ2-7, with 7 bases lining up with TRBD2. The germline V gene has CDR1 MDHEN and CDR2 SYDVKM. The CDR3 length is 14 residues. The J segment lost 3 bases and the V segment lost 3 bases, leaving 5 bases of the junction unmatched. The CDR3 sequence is CASSFGGTDYEQYF. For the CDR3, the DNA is TGTGCCAGCAGTTTCGGGGGGACGGACTACGAGCAGTACTTC.

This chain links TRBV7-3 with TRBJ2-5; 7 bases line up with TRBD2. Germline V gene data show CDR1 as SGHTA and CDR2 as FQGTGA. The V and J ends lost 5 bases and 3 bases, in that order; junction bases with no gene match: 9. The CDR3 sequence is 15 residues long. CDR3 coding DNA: TGTGCCAGCAGCCCAGTAAAGGGACTAAAAGAGACCCAGTACTTC. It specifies CASSPVKGLKETQYF.

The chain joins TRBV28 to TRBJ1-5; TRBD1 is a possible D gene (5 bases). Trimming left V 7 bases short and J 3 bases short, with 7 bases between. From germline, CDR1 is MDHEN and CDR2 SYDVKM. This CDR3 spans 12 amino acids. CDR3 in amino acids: CASKGNNQPQHF. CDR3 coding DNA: TGTGCCAGCAAGGGGAACAATCAGCCCCAGCATTTT.

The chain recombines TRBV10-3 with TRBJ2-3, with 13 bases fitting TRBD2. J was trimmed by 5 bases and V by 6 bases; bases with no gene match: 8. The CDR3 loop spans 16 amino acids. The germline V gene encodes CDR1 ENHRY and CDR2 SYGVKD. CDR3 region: CAIRRTSGSSEDTQYF. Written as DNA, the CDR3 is TGTGCCATCAGGAGGACTAGCGGGAGTTCAGAAGATACGCAGTATTTT.

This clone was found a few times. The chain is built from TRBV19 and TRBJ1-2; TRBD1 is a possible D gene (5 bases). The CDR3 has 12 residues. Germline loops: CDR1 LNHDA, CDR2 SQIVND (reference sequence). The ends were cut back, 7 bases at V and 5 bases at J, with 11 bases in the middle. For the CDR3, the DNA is TGTGCCAGTATCGCAAGGGGATATGGCTACACCTTC. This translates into CASIARGYGYTF.

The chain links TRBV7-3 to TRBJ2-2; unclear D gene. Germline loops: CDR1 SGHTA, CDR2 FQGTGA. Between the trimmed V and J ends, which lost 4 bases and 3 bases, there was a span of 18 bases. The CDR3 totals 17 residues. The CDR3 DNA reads TGTGCCAGCAGCTATTCAGGTGGATTTTCTCACACCGGGGAGCTGTTTTTT. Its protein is CASSYSGGFSHTGELFF. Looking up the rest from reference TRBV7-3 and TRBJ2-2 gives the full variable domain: GAGVSQTPSNKVTEKGKYVELRCDPISGHTALYWYRQSLGQGPEFLIYFQGTGAADDSGLPNDRFFAVRPEGSVSTLKIQRTERGDSAVYLCASSYSGGFSHTGELFFGEGSRLTVL.

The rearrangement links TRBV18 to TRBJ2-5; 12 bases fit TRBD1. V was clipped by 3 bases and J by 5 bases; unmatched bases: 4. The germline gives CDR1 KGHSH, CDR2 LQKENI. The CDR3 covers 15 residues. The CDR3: CASSPGQGARETQYF. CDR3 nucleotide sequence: TGTGCCAGCTCACCGGGACAGGGGGCACGGGAGACCCAGTACTTC.

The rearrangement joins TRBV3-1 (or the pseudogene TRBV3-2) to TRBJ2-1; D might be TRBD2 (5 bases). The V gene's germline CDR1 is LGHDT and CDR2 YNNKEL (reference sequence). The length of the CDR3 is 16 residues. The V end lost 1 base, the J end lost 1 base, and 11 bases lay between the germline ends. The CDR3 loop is CASSQVRGGSYNEQFF. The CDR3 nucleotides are TGTGCCAGCAGCCAAGTGCGTGGAGGTTCCTACAATGAGCAGTTCTTC.

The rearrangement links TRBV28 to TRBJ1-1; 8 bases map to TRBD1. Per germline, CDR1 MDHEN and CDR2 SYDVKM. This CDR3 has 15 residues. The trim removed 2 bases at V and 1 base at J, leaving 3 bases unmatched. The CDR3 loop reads CASSLQGARNTEAFF. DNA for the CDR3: TGTGCCAGCAGTTTACAGGGGGCTCGGAACACTGAAGCTTTCTTT.

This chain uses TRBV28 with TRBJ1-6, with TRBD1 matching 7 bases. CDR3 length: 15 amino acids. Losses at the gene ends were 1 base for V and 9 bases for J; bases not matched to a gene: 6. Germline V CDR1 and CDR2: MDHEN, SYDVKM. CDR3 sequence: CASSLSQGVRSPLHF. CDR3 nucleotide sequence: TGTGCCAGCAGTTTATCTCAGGGGGTACGTTCACCCCTCCACTTT.

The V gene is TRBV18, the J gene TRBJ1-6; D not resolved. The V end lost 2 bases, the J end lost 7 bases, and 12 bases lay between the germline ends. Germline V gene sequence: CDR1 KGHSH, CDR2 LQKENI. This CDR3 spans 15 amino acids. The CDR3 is CASSPDRGSNSPLHF. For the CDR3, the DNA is TGTGCCAGCTCACCAGACCGCGGCAGCAATTCACCCCTCCACTTT. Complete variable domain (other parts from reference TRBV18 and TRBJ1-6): NAGVMQNPRHLVRRRGQEARLRCSPMKGHSHVYWYRQLPEEGLKFMVYLQKENIIDESGMPKERFSAEFPKEGPSILRIQQVVRGDSAAYFCASSPDRGSNSPLHFGNGTRLTVT.

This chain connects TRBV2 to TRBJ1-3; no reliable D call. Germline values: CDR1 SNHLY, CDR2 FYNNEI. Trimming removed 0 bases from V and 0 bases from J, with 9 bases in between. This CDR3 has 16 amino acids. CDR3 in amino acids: CASSEAFMSSGNTIYF. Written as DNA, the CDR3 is TGTGCCAGCAGTGAAGCGTTCATGAGCTCTGGAAACACCATATATTTT.

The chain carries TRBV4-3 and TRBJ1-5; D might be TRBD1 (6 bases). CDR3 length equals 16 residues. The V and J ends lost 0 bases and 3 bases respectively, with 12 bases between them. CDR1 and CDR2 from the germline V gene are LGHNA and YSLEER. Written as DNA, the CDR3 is TGCGCCAGCAGCCAAGAGGTGGGGGCTACCAATCAGCCCCAGCATTTT. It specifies CASSQEVGATNQPQHF.

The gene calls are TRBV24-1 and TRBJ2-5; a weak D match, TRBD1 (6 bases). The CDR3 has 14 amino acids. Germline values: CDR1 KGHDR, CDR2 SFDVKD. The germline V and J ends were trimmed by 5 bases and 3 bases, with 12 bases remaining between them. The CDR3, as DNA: TGTGCCACCAGTGGGTCGGACAGCGAAGAGACCCAGTACTTC. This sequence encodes CATSGSDSEETQYF.

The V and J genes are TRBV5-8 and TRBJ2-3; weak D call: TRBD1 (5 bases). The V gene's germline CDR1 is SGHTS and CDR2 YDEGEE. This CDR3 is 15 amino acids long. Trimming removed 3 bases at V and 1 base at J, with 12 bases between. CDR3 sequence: CASSSGDSGTDTQYF. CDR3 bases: TGTGCCAGCAGCTCCGGAGACAGTGGCACAGATACGCAGTATTTT.

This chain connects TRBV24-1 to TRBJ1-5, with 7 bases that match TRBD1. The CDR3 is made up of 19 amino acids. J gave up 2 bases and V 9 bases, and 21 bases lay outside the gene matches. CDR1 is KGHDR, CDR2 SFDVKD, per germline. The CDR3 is CATGALGQGDPPGNQPQHF. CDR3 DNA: TGTGCCACCGGGGCGTTAGGGCAGGGGGATCCCCCTGGCAATCAGCCCCAGCATTTT.

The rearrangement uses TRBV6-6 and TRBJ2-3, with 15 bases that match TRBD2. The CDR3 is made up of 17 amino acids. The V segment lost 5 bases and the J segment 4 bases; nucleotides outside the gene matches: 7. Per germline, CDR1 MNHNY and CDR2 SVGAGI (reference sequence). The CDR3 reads CASSPTGLAGGADTQYF. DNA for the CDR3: TGTGCCAGCAGTCCAACCGGACTAGCGGGAGGGGCAGATACGCAGTATTTT.

The CDR3 here is CASSILGQGYVYF. CDR3 sequence (DNA): TGTGCCAGCAGTATATTGGGACAGGGTTATGTGTACTTC. V and J are TRBV27 and TRBJ2-4, with 9 bases identical to TRBD1. Trimming at V came to 5 bases and at J to 15 bases, leaving 11 bases not matched to a gene. CDR1 and CDR2 (germline): MNHEY, SMNVEV (reference sequence). The CDR3 has 13 residues.

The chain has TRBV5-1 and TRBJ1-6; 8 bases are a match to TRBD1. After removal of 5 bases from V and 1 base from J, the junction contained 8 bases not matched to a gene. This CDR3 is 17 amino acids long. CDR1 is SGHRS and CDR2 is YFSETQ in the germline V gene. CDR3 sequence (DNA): TGCGCCAGCAGTTATACTACAGGGGGGTCCTATAATTCACCCCTCCACTTT. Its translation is CASSYTTGGSYNSPLHF. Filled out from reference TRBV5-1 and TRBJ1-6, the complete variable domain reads KAGVTQTPRYLIKTRGQQVTLSCSPISGHRSVSWYQQTPGQGLQFLFEYFSETQRNKGNFPGRFSGRQFSNSRSEMNVSTLELGDSALYLCASSYTTGGSYNSPLHFGNGTRLTVT.

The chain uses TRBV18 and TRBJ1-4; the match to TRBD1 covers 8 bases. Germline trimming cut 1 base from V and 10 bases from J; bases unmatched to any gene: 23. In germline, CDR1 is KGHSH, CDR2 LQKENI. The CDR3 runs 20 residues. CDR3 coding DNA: TGTGCCAGCTCACCACAGGACAGGGCAGATTTTGCCTTACGCCCTGCAAAACTGTTTTTT. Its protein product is CASSPQDRADFALRPAKLFF.

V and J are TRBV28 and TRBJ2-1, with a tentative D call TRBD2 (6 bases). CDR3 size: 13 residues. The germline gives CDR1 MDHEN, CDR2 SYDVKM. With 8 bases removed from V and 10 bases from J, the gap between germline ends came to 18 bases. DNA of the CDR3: TGTGCCAGCCAGACTAGTCCGGCTTTAGAGCAGTTCTTC. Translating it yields CASQTSPALEQFF.

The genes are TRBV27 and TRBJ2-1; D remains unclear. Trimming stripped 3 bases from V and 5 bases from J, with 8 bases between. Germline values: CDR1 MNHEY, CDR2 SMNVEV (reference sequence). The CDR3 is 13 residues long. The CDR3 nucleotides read TGTGCCAGCAGTTTTAGCACCGACAATGAGCAGTTCTTC. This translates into CASSFSTDNEQFF.

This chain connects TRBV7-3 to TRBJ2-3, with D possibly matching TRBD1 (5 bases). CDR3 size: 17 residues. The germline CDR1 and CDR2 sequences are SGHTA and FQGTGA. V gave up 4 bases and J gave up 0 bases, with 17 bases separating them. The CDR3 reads CASSSPDSTASTDTQYF. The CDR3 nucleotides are TGTGCCAGCAGCTCCCCCGACAGTACCGCTAGCACAGATACGCAGTATTTT.

The CDR3 loop reads CSAVTGGDFLGNTIYF. Here the CDR3 DNA reads TGCAGCGCGGTGACAGGGGGTGATTTCTTAGGAAACACCATATATTTT. The V call is TRBV29-1, the J call TRBJ1-3, with TRBD1 matching over 9 bases. The germline V gene has CDR1 SQVTM and CDR2 ANQGSEA. The length of the CDR3 is 16 residues. V dropped 7 bases and J dropped 4; count of bases not matched to a gene: 14.

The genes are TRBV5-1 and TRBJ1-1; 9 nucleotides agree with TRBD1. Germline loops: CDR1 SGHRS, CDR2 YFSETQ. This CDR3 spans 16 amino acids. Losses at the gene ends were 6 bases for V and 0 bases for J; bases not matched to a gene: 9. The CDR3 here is CASNRDRAIMNTEAFF. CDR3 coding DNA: TGCGCCAGCAACCGGGACAGGGCCATCATGAACACTGAAGCTTTCTTT.

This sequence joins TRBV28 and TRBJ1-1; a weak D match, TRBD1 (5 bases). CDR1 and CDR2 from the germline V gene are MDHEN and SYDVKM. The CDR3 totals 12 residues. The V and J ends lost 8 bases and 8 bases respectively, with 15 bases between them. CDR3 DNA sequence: TGTGCCAGCCATCGACAGTTCAGGGAAGCTTTCTTT. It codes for CASHRQFREAFF.